The clone carrying this T cell receptor beta chain was seen a handful of times. Its cognate antigen is unknown. Each TCR beta library was made by quantitative 5'-RACE that incorporated molecular barcodes. TCRdb called the 5' RACE reads again in MiXCR, with one record for every CDR3 protein. The table lists approximately 500,000 distinct CDR3 sequences, approximately 12% of them singletons. The V end lost 5 bases, the J end lost 2 bases, and 16 bases lay between the germline ends. The CDR3 sequence is 16 residues long. CDR1 is LNHDA, CDR2 SQIVND, per germline (reference sequence). The data stem from a study of CD8 T cells in ankylosing spondylitis. Study-level findings and limits: About 8 highly homologous variants made up a TCR beta motif, and this motif appeared characteristic of ankylosing spondylitis blood. Clones linked to disease, bearing a CD8+ phenotype, were relatively rare in peripheral blood. Reactive arthritis synovial fluid and blood were previously reported to contain some motif variants.

The rearrangement links TRBV19 to TRBJ2-1, with D possibly matching TRBD2 (6 bases). The material sequenced was blood, either unsorted or a sorted T cell fraction (not recorded which). The source is a male donor with ankylosing spondylitis. The CDR3 DNA reads as TGTGCCAGTAGTGGTCGTACGGGAGCCCCCTACAATGAGCAGTTCTTC. It encodes CASSGRTGAPYNEQFF. The entire variable domain, with the rest obtained from reference TRBV19 and TRBJ2-1, is as follows: DGGITQSPKYLFRKEGQNVTLSCEQNLNHDAMYWYRQDPGQGLRLIYYSQIVNDFQKGDIAEGYSVSREKKESFPLTVTSAQKNPTAFYLCASSGRTGAPYNEQFFGPGTRLTVL.